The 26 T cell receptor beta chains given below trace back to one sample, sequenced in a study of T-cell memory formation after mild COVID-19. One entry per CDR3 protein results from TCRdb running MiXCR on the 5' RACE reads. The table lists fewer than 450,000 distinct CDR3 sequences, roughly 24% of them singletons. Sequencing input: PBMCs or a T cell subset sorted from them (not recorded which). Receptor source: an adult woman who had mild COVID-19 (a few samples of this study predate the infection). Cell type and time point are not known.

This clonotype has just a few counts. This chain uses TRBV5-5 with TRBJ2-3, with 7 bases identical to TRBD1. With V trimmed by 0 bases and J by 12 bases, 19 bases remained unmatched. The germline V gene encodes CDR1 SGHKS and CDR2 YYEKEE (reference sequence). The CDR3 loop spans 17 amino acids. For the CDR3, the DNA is TGTGCCAGCAGCTTGGCCCTCGTTAGCTCCCCCCGGGACAGTCAGTATTTT. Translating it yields CASSLALVSSPRDSQYF.

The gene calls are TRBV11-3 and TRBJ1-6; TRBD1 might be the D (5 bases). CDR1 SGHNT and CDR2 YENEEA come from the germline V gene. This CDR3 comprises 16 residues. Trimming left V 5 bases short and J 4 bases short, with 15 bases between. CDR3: CASSHGQRAYNSPLHF. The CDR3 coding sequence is TGTGCCAGCAGCCACGGACAACGGGCGTATAATTCACCCCTCCACTTT.

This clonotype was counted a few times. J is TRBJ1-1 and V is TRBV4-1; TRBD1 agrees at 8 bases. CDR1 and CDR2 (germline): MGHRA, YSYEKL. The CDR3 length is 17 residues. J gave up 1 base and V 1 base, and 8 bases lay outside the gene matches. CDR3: CASSQAPPGQGNTEAFF. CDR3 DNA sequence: TGCGCCAGCAGCCAAGCTCCCCCCGGACAGGGGAACACTGAAGCTTTCTTT.

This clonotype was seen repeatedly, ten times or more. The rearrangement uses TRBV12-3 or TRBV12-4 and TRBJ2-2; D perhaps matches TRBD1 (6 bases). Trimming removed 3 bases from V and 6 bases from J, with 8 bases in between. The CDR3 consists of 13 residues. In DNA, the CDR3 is TGTGCCAGCAGTTTTCAGGGGTCCGGGGAGCTGTTTTTT. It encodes CASSFQGSGELFF.

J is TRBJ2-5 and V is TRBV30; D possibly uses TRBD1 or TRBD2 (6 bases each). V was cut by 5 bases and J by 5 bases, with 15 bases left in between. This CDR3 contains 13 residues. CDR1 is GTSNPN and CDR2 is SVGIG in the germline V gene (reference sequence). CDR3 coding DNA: TGTGCCTGGGGGGGCGGGGCCCTGGAGACCCAGTACTTC. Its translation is CAWGGGALETQYF.

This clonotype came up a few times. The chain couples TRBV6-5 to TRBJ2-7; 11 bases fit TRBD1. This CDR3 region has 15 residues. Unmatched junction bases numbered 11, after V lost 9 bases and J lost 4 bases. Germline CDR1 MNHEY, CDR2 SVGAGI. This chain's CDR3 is CASKDPGTGGYEQYF. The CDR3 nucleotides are TGTGCCAGTAAAGATCCCGGGACAGGGGGATACGAGCAGTACTTC.

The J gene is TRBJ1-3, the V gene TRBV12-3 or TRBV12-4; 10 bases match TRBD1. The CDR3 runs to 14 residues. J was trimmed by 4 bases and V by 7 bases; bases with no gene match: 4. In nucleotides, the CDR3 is TGTGCCAGCACCTGGGACAGGGGCGGAAACACCATATATTTT. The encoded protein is CASTWDRGGNTIYF.

The CDR3 DNA reads as TGTGCCAGCAGCCAAGGAAATACAGGGCCCACTAATGAAAAACTGTTTTTT. Translation: CASSQGNTGPTNEKLFF. This chain connects TRBV4-2 to TRBJ1-4, with D tentatively TRBD1 (6 bases). The germline CDR1 and CDR2 sequences are LGHNA and YNFKEQ. V was shortened by 1 base and J by 2 bases, with 14 bases between the two germline ends. The CDR3 has 17 amino acids.

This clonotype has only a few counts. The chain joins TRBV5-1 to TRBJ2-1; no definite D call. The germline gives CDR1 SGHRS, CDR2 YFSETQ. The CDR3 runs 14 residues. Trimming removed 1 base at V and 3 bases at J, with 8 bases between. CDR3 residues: CASSLYSSYNEQFF. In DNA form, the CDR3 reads TGCGCCAGCAGCTTGTATTCTAGCTACAATGAGCAGTTCTTC.

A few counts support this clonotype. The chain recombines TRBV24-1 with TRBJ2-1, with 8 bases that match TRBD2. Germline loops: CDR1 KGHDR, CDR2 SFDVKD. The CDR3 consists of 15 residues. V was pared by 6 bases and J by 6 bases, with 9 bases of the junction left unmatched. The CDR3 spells CATSPPGGLSNEQFF. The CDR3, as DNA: TGTGCCACCAGTCCCCCGGGAGGGCTTTCCAATGAGCAGTTCTTC.

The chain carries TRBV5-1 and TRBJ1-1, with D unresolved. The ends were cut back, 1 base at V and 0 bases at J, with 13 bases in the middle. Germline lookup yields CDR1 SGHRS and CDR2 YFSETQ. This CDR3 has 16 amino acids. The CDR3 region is CASSLRRAGMNTEAFF. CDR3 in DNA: TGCGCCAGCAGCTTGAGGAGGGCGGGGATGAACACTGAAGCTTTCTTT.

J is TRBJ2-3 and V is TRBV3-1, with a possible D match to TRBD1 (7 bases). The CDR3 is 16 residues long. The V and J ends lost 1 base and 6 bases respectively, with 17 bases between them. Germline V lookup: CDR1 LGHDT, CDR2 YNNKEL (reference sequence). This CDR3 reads CASSQGSGGRVDTQYF. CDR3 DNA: TGTGCCAGCAGCCAAGGTTCAGGGGGGAGAGTGGATACGCAGTATTTT.

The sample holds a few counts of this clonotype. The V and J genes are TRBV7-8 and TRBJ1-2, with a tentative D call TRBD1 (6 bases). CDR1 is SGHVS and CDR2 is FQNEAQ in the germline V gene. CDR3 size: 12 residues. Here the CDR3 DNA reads TGTGCGATTTTGGGGGGGGCCTATGGCTACACCTTC. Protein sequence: CAILGGAYGYTF.

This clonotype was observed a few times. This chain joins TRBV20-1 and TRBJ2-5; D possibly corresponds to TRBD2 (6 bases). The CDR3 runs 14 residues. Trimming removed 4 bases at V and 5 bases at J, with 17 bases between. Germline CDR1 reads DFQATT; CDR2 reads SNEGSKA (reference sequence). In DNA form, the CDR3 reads TGCAGTGCTATCCGGGGCCTAGCGTACGAGACCCAGTACTTC. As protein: CSAIRGLAYETQYF.

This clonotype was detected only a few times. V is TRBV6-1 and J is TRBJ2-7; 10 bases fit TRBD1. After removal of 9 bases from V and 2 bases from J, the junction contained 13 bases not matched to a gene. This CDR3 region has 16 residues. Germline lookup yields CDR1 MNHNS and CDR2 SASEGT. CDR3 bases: TGTGCCAGTGTATCCGGGACAGGGGCCTACCCCTACGAGCAGTACTTC. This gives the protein CASVSGTGAYPYEQYF.

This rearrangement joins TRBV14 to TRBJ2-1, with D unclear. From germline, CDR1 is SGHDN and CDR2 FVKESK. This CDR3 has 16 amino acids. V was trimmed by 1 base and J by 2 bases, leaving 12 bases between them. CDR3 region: CASSQGQTRTYNEQFF. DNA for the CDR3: TGTGCCAGCAGCCAAGGCCAGACCCGTACCTACAATGAGCAGTTCTTC.

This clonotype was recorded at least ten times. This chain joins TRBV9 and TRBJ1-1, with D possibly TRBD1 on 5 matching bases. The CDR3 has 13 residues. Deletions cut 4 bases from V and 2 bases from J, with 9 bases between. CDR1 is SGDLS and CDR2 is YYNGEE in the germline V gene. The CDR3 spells CASSWGTNTEAFF. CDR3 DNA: TGTGCCAGCAGCTGGGGGACCAACACTGAAGCTTTCTTT. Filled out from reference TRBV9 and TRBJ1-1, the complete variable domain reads DSGVTQTPKHLITATGQRVTLRCSPRSGDLSVYWYQQSLDQGLQFLIQYYNGEERAKGNILERFSAQQFPDLHSELNLSSLELGDSALYFCASSWGTNTEAFFGQGTRLTVV.

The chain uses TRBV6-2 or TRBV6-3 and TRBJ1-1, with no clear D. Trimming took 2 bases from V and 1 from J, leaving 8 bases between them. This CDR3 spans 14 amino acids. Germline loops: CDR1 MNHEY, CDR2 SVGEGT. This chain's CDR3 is CASSYPTRNTEAFF. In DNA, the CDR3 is TGTGCCAGCAGTTACCCTACAAGGAACACTGAAGCTTTCTTT.

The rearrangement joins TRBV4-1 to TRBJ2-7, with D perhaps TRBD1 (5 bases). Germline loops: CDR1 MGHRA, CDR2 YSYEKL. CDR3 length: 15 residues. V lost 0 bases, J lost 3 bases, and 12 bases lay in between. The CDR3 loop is CASSQDIRGLYEQYF. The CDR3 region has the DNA TGCGCCAGCAGCCAAGATATAAGGGGCCTCTACGAGCAGTACTTC.

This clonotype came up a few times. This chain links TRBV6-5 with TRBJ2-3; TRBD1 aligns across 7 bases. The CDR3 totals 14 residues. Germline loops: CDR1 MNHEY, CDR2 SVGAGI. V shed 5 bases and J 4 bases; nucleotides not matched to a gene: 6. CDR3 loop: CASSPDRVSDTQYF. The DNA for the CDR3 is TGTGCCAGCAGTCCTGACAGGGTTTCAGATACGCAGTATTTT.

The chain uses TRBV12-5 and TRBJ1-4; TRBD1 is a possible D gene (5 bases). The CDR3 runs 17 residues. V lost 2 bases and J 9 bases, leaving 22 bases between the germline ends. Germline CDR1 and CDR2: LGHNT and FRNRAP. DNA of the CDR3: TGTGCTAGTGGTTTGAATTTGGTCGGCAGGGAGTCCCAAAAACTGTTTTTT. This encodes CASGLNLVGRESQKLFF. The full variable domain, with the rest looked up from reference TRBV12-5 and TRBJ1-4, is DARVTQTPRHKVTEMGQEVTMRCQPILGHNTVFWYRQTMMQGLELLAYFRNRAPLDDSGMPKDRFSAEMPDATLATLKIQPSEPRDSAVYFCASGLNLVGRESQKLFFGSGTQLSVL.

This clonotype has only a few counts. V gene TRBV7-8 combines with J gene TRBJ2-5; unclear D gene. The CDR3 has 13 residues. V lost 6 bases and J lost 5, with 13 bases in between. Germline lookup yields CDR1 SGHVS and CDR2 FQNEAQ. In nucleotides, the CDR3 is TGTGCCAGCAGTATGGCCCCGCTTGAGACCCAGTACTTC. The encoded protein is CASSMAPLETQYF.

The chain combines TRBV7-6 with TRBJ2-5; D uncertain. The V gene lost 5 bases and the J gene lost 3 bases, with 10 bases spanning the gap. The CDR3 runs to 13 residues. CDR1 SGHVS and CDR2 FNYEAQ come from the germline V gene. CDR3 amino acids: CASSPQWEETQYF. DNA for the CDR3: TGTGCCAGCAGCCCTCAGTGGGAAGAGACCCAGTACTTC.

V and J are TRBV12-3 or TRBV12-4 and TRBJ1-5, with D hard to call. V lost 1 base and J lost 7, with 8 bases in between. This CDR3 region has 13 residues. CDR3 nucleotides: TGTGCCAGCAGTTTAGGCCCTAGCCAGCCCCAGCATTTT. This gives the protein CASSLGPSQPQHF.

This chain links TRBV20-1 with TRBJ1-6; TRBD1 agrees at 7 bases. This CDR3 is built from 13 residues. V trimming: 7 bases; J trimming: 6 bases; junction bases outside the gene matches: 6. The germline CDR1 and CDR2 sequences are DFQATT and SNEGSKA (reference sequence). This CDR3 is CSGTGQLNSPLHF. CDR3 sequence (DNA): TGCAGTGGCACGGGACAGCTTAATTCACCCCTCCACTTT.

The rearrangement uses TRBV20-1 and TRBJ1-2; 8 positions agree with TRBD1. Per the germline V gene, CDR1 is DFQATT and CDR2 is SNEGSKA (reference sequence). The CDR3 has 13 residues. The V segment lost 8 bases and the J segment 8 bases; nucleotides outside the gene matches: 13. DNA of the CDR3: TGCAGTACAACCGGGACAGGAACAGGGGGCTACACCTTC. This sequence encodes CSTTGTGTGGYTF.